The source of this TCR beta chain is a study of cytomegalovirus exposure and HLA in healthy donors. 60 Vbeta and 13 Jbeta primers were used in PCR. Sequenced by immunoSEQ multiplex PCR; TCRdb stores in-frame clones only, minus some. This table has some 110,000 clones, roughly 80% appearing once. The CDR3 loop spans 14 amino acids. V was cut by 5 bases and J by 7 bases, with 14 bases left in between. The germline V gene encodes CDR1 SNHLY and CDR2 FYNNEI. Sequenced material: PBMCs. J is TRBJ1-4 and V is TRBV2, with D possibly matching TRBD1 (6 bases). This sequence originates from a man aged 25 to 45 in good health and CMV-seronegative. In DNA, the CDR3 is TGTGCCAGCAGTCGTCAGGGGAGGGGTGAAAAACTGTTTTTT. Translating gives CASSRQGRGEKLFF.